This TCR beta chain was sequenced for a study of PD-L1 blockade in urothelial cancer. Overall study: Anywhere from 0 to 3 prior chemotherapy regimens had been received by patients. Blood analysis occurred 3 weeks (second dose) and 6 weeks after treatment start. Median T cell yield per blood sample was some 140,000 cells.

CDR1 and CDR2 (germline): SGHTS, YDEGEE. The CDR3 runs 15 residues. Trimming shortened V by 5 bases and J by 0 bases, and 9 bases separated the two germline ends. The time point denotes: peripheral blood 6 weeks after treatment start. Anywhere from 1 to 8 samples came from each patient, spanning pretreatment and on-treatment. Clones were sequenced by immunoSEQ multiplex PCR, and TCRdb holds only the in-frame ones, with some missing. The repertoire holds 40,000 to 55,000 clones, with more than 75% as singletons. This clone was counted only a few times. The TCR sequence derives from a man aged 55 to 70 with urothelial cancer. The chain has TRBV5-8 and TRBJ2-6, with D perhaps TRBD1 (5 bases). Material: PBMCs, obtained around atezolizumab (anti-PD-L1) treatment. DNA of the CDR3: TGTGCCAGCAGGGGGCCCGACTCTGGGGCCAACGTCCTGACTTTC. Translated: CASRGPDSGANVLTF.